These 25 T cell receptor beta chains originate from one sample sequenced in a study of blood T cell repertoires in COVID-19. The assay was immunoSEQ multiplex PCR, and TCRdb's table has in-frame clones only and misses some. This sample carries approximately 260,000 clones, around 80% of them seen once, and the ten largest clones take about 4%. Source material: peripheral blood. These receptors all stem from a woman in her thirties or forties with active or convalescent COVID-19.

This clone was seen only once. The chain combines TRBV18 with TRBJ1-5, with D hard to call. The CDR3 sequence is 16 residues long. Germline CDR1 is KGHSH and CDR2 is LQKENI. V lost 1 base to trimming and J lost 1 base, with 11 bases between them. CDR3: CASSPLRETSNQPQHF. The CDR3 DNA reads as TGTGCCAGCTCACCACTGAGGGAGACGAGCAATCAGCCCCAGCATTTT.

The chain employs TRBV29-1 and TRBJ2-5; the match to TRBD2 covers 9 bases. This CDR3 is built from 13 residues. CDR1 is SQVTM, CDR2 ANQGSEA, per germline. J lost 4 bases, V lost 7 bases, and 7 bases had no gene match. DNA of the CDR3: TGCAGCGCTCGAAGCGGGGGGTCAGAGACCCAGTACTTC. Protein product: CSARSGGSETQYF.

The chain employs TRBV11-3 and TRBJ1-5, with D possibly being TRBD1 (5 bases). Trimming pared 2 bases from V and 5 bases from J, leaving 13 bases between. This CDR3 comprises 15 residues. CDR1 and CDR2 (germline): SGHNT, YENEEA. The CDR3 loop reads CASSLLGGVHQPQHF. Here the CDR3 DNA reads TGTGCCAGCAGCTTACTGGGAGGGGTTCATCAGCCCCAGCATTTT.

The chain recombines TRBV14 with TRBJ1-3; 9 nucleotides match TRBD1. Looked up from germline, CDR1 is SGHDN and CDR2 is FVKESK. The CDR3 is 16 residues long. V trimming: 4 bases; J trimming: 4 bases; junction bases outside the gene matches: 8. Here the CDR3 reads CASSPRDRVGGNTIYF. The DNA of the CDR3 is TGTGCCAGCAGCCCCCGGGACAGGGTTGGAGGAAACACCATATATTTT.

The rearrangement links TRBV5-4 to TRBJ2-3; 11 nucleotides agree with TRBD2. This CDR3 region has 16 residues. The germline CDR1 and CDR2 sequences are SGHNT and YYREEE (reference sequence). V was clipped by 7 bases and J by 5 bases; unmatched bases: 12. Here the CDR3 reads CASVLTPSGGQDTQYF. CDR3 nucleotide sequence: TGTGCCAGCGTATTAACCCCTAGCGGGGGGCAAGATACGCAGTATTTT.

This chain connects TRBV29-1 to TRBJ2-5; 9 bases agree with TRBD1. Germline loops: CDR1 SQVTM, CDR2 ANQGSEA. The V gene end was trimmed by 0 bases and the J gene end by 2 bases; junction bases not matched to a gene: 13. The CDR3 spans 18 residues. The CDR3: CSVEDLEDVGQGQETQYF. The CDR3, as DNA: TGCAGCGTTGAAGATCTGGAAGATGTGGGACAGGGACAAGAGACCCAGTACTTC.

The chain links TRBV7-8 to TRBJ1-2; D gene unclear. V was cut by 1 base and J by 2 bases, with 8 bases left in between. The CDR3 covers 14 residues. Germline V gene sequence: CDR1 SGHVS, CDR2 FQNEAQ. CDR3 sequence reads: CASSLGQVNYGYTF. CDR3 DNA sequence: TGTGCCAGCAGCTTAGGGCAGGTGAACTATGGCTACACCTTC.

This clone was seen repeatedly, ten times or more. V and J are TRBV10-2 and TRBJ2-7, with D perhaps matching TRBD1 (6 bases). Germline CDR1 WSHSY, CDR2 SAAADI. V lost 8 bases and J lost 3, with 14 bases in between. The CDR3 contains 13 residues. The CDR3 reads CASGDNRYYEQYF. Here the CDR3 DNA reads TGCGCCAGCGGGGACAATCGATACTACGAGCAGTACTTC.

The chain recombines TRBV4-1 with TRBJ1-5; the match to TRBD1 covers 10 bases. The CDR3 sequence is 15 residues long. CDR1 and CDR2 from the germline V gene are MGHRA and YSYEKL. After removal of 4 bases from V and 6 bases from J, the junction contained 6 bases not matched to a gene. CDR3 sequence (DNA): TGCGCCAGCAGCCCGCCGGACAGGGGGTCTCAGCCCCAGCATTTT. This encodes CASSPPDRGSQPQHF.

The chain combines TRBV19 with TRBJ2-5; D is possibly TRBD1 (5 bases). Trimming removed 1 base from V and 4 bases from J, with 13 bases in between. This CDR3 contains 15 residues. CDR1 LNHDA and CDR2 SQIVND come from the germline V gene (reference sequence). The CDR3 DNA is TGTGCCAGTAGTATAGCTGGCCAGGGCGGAGAGACCCAGTACTTC. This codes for CASSIAGQGGETQYF.

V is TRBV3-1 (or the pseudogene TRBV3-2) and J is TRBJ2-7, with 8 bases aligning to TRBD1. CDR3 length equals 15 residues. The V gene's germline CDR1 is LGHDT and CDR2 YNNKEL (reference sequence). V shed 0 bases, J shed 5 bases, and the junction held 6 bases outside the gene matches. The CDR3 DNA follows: TGTGCCAGCAGCCAAGAGTGGCAGGGGGCACACGAGCAGTACTTC. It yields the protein CASSQEWQGAHEQYF.

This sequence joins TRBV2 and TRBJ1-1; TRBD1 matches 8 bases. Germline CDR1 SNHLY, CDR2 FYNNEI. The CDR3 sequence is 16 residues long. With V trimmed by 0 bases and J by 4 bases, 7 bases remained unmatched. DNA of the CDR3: TGTGCCAGCAGTGAAGCGAGGGCAGGGGGCCGCACTGAAGCTTTCTTT. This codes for CASSEARAGGRTEAFF.

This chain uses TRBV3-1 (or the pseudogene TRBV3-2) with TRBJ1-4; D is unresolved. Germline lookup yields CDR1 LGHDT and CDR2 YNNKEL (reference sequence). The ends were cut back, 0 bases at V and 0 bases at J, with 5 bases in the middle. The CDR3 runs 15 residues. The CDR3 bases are TGTGCCAGCAGCCAAGAAGCTGCAACTAATGAAAAACTGTTTTTT. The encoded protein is CASSQEAATNEKLFF.

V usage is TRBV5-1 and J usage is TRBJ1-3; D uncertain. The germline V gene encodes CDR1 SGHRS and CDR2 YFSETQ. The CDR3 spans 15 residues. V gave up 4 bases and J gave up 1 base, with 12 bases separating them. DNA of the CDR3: TGCGCCAGCAGCGCGAGGACTGGGTCTGGAAACACCATATATTTT. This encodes CASSARTGSGNTIYF.

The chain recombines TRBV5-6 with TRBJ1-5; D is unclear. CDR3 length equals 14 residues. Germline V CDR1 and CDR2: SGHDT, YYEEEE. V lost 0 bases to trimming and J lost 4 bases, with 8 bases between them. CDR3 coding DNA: TGTGCCAGCAGCTTGGGTCAGGCTAATCAGCCCCAGCATTTT. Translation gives CASSLGQANQPQHF.

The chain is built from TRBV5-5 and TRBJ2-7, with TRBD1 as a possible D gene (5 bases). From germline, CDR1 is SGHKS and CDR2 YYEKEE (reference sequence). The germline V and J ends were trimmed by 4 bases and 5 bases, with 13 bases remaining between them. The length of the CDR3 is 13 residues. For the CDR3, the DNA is TGTGCCAGCAGCCGCTCCCCAGGGAACGAGCAGTACTTC. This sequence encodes CASSRSPGNEQYF.

The CDR3 region is CASSGRGGYTF. The CDR3 coding sequence is TGTGCCAGCAGTGGTCGGGGTGGCTACACCTTC. The chain employs TRBV2 and TRBJ1-2, with D hard to call. The CDR3 contains 11 residues. Germline CDR1 SNHLY, CDR2 FYNNEI. V gave up 4 bases and J gave up 7 bases, with 7 bases separating them.

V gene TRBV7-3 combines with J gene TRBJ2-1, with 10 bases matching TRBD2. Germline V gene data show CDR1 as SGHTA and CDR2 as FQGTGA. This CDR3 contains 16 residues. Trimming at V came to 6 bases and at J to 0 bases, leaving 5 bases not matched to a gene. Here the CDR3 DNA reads TGTGCCAGCAGTCTTAGCGGGGGGAGCTCCTACAATGAGCAGTTCTTC. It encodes CASSLSGGSSYNEQFF.

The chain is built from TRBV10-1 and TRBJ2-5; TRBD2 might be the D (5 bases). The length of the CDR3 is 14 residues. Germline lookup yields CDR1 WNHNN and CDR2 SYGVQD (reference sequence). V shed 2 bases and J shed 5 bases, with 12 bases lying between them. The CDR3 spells CASSESGDGETQYF. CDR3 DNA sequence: TGCGCCAGCAGTGAGAGCGGTGATGGGGAGACCCAGTACTTC.

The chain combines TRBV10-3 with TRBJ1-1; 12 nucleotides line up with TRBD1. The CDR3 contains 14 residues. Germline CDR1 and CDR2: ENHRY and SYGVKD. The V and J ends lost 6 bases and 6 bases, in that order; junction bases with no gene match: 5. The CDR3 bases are TGTGCCATCAGGCCGGGACAGGGGGCTTCTGAAGCTTTCTTT. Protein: CAIRPGQGASEAFF.

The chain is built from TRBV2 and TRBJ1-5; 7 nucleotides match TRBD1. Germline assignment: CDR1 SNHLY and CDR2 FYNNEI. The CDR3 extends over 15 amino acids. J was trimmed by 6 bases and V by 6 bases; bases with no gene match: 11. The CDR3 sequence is CASRTTGTISQPQHF. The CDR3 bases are TGTGCCAGCAGAACGACAGGGACAATTAGTCAGCCCCAGCATTTT.

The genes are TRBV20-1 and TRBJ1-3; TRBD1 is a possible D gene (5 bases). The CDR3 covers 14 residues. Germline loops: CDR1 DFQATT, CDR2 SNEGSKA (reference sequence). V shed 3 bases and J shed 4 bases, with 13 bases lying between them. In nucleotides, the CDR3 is TGCAGTGCTAGTAAGGGGCAAAGGGGAAACACCATATATTTT. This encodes CSASKGQRGNTIYF.

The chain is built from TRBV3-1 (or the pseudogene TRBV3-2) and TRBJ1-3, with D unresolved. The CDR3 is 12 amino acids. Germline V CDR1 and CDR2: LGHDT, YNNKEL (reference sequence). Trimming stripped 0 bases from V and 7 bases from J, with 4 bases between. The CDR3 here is CASSQERNTIYF. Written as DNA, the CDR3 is TGTGCCAGCAGCCAAGAACGGAACACCATATATTTT.

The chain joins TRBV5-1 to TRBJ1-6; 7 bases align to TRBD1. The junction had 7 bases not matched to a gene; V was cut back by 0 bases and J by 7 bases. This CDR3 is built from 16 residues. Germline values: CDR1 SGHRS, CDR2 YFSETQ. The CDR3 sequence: CASSLEGAGINSPLHF. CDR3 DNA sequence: TGCGCCAGCAGCTTGGAGGGGGCTGGGATAAATTCACCCCTCCACTTT.

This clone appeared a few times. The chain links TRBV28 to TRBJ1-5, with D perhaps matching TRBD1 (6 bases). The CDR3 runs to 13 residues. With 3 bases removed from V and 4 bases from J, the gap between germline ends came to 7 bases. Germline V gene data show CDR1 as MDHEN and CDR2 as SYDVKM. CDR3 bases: TGTGCCAGCAGTTTTACAGGGAATCAGCCCCAGCATTTT. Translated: CASSFTGNQPQHF.